These 19 T cell receptor beta chains were all obtained from the same sample, sequenced in a study of T cell changes during pregnancy in multiple sclerosis. The protocol was immunoSEQ multiplex PCR, while the TCRdb copy is restricted to in-frame clones and leaves out a portion. The table shows under 70,000 clones, with about nine tenths occurring only once. Specimen: peripheral blood, collected after pregnancy. All receptors derive from a female donor in good health, enrolled as a control in a pregnancy study.

V usage is TRBV7-2 and J usage is TRBJ2-4; 8 nucleotides agree with TRBD1. CDR1 is SGHTA, CDR2 FQGNSA, per germline. The trim removed 7 bases at V and 9 bases at J, leaving 11 bases unmatched. The CDR3 is 14 residues long. The CDR3 spells CASTKPGTGGIQYF. The CDR3 DNA reads TGTGCCAGCACCAAGCCCGGGACAGGAGGCATTCAGTACTTC.

The CDR3: CASSQVRAGEKAFF. DNA for the CDR3: TGTGCCAGCAGCCAAGTAAGGGCAGGGGAAAAAGCTTTCTTT. V and J are TRBV4-2 and TRBJ1-1, with TRBD1 as a possible D gene (6 bases). Germline values: CDR1 LGHNA, CDR2 YNFKEQ. V was pared by 1 base and J by 9 bases, with 15 bases between. This CDR3 is 14 amino acids long.

The chain joins TRBV5-1 to TRBJ1-4; D is possibly TRBD1 (6 bases). V lost 2 bases and J 8 bases, leaving 13 bases between the germline ends. This CDR3 has 14 amino acids. Germline CDR1 and CDR2: SGHRS and YFSETQ. The CDR3 protein is CASSFSGVKEKLFF. The CDR3 DNA reads TGCGCCAGCAGCTTCTCAGGGGTTAAGGAAAAACTGTTTTTT.

This chain joins TRBV11-1 and TRBJ1-1, with a possible D match to TRBD1 (5 bases). V was clipped by 4 bases and J by 0 bases, with 9 bases between them. The CDR3 is 14 residues long. CDR1 and CDR2 (germline): SGHAT, FQDESV (reference sequence). As DNA, the CDR3 is TGTGCCAGCAGCTCAGACAGAGTGAACACTGAAGCTTTCTTT. It encodes CASSSDRVNTEAFF.

This chain connects TRBV4-1 to TRBJ2-1, with D maybe TRBD1 (6 bases). Germline V gene lookup returns CDR1 MGHRA and CDR2 YSYEKL. V was cut by 6 bases and J by 5 bases, with 17 bases left in between. The CDR3 has 15 residues. CDR3: CASRPSGQGHNEQFF. In DNA, the CDR3 is TGCGCCAGCAGACCAAGTGGGCAGGGGCACAATGAGCAGTTCTTC.

This clone was recorded only once. The J gene is TRBJ2-7, the V gene TRBV27, with 9 bases matching TRBD1. The CDR3 runs 13 residues. Germline-derived CDR1 and CDR2 are MNHEY and SMNVEV (reference sequence). With 6 bases clipped from V and 3 bases from J, the junction kept 3 bases outside the gene matches. The CDR3, as DNA: TGTGCCAGCAGGGACAGGGGAGGCTACGAGCAGTACTTC. This translates into CASRDRGGYEQYF.

The CDR3 is CASMGQGGYGYTF. CDR3 DNA sequence: TGCGCCAGCATGGGACAGGGGGGCTATGGCTACACCTTC. The chain employs TRBV4-1 and TRBJ1-2; TRBD1 aligns across 11 bases. The germline CDR1 and CDR2 sequences are MGHRA and YSYEKL. After removal of 7 bases from V and 4 bases from J, the junction contained 2 bases not matched to a gene. The CDR3 covers 13 residues.

The CDR3 DNA reads as TGTGCCAGCTCACCCGGGACTAGCGTCTATGAGCAGTTCTTC. Amino acid sequence: CASSPGTSVYEQFF. J is TRBJ2-1 and V is TRBV18; 10 nucleotides agree with TRBD2. Germline CDR1 reads KGHSH; CDR2 reads LQKENI. Trimming at V came to 3 bases and at J to 8 bases, leaving 4 bases not matched to a gene. CDR3 length equals 14 residues.

This sequence joins TRBV6-1 and TRBJ2-1, with a possible D match to TRBD1 (6 bases). Germline V gene data show CDR1 as MNHNS and CDR2 as SASEGT. This CDR3 has 15 amino acids. V lost 0 bases, J lost 0 bases, and 6 bases lay in between. CDR3 in DNA: TGTGCCAGCAGTGAAGCGGACAGCTCCTACAATGAGCAGTTCTTC. Its protein is CASSEADSSYNEQFF.

This clone was found once. CDR3 coding DNA: TGTGCCAGCAGTCCTAGCGGTAGCTCCTACAATGAGCAGTTCTTC. This codes for CASSPSGSSYNEQFF. V usage is TRBV2 and J usage is TRBJ2-1; 7 bases are a match to TRBD2. The junction had 4 bases not matched to a gene; V was cut back by 5 bases and J by 0 bases. The germline V gene has CDR1 SNHLY and CDR2 FYNNEI. The CDR3 extends over 15 amino acids. Full variable domain (remainder filled in from reference TRBV2 and TRBJ2-1): EPEVTQTPSHQVTQMGQEVILRCVPISNHLYFYWYRQILGQKVEFLVSFYNNEISEKSEIFDDQFSVERPDGSNFTLKIRSTKLEDSAMYFCASSPSGSSYNEQFFGPGTRLTVL.

This rearrangement joins TRBV7-9 to TRBJ2-3, with 7 bases fitting TRBD1. Germline V gene sequence: CDR1 SEHNR, CDR2 FQNEAQ (reference sequence). CDR3 size: 15 residues. V shed 6 bases and J 6 bases; nucleotides not matched to a gene: 12. CDR3 protein: CASSLPEGARDTQYF. DNA for the CDR3: TGTGCCAGCAGTCTACCCGAGGGGGCAAGGGATACGCAGTATTTT.

This rearrangement joins TRBV7-8 to TRBJ1-2; 7 nucleotides match TRBD1. Trimming cost V 4 bases and J 5 bases; bases outside gene matches: 13. The CDR3 covers 16 residues. Germline V gene data show CDR1 as SGHVS and CDR2 as FQNEAQ. CDR3 in DNA: TGTGCCAGCAGCTCCGGGAGGGGGCGAAGAGGATATGGCTACACCTTC. It translates to CASSSGRGRRGYGYTF.

V and J are TRBV25-1 and TRBJ1-2; D might be TRBD1 (6 bases). The germline V gene has CDR1 MGHDK and CDR2 SYGVNS. The CDR3 runs 13 residues. V was pared by 10 bases and J by 7 bases, with 19 bases between. CDR3 DNA: TGTGCCACCTCATCAGGGGCGCGATCTGGCTACACCTTC. Protein sequence: CATSSGARSGYTF.

In DNA form, the CDR3 reads TGTGCCAGCAGTGAAGCGTACGGAGGGGGCTACACCTTC. Amino acids: CASSEAYGGGYTF. The rearrangement joins TRBV6-1 to TRBJ1-2; D is ambiguous. The CDR3 extends over 13 amino acids. Germline V gene data show CDR1 as MNHNS and CDR2 as SASEGT. V was trimmed by 0 bases and J by 8 bases, leaving 10 bases between them.

V gene TRBV19 combines with J gene TRBJ1-2; 11 bases are a match to TRBD1. In germline, CDR1 is LNHDA, CDR2 SQIVND (reference sequence). There are 16 residues in the CDR3. V lost 5 bases and J lost 4; bases outside the gene matches: 9. The CDR3 DNA reads TGTGCCAGTAGTGTAACGGACAGGGGGCGCAGCTATGGCTACACCTTC. Encoded protein: CASSVTDRGRSYGYTF.

This chain uses TRBV2 with TRBJ2-7; a possible D gene is TRBD1 (5 bases). The V gene's germline CDR1 is SNHLY and CDR2 FYNNEI. With 7 bases removed from V and 4 bases from J, the gap between germline ends came to 5 bases. The CDR3 contains 10 residues. The CDR3 DNA reads as TGTGCCAGCAAGGGGTACGAGCAGTACTTC. It is translated as CASKGYEQYF.

The CDR3 region is CASSDRDRVGPQHF. The DNA for the CDR3 is TGTGCCAGCAGTGACCGGGACAGGGTAGGGCCCCAGCATTTT. This chain joins TRBV6-5 and TRBJ1-5; 9 bases line up with TRBD1. The CDR3 runs to 14 residues. Germline trimming cut 5 bases from V and 9 bases from J; bases unmatched to any gene: 8. From germline, CDR1 is MNHEY and CDR2 SVGAGI.

A few counts support this clone. The V gene is TRBV5-1, the J gene TRBJ1-2; 7 bases map to TRBD1. Germline V gene sequence: CDR1 SGHRS, CDR2 YFSETQ. This CDR3 region has 14 residues. V shed 0 bases, J shed 3 bases, and the junction held 2 bases outside the gene matches. The CDR3 spells CASSLDRGDYGYTF. The CDR3 DNA reads as TGCGCCAGCAGCTTGGACAGGGGAGACTATGGCTACACCTTC.

The V gene is TRBV9, the J gene TRBJ1-2; possible D gene TRBD1, 6 bases. From germline, CDR1 is SGDLS and CDR2 YYNGEE. The ends were cut back, 3 bases at V and 8 bases at J, with 14 bases in the middle. The CDR3 runs 13 residues. The CDR3 DNA reads TGTGCCAGCAGCGCCCCAGGGGCTCGGGGCTACACCTTC. Amino acid sequence: CASSAPGARGYTF.